This TCR beta chain was identified in a study of monozygotic twins with inflammatory bowel disease. In the case of this clonotype: The target antigen is unknown.

Study-level points and caveats: In the analysis, different T cell subtypes could not be told apart. IBD-affected twins scored below their healthy co-twins in TCRbeta diversity (inverse Simpson).

Researchers used template switching to add UMIs featuring a 6-nucleotide sample barcode. Two nested PCRs, run for around 15 and 9 cycles, were applied to TCRalpha and TCRbeta cDNA. TCRdb re-called the 5' RACE reads; every CDR3 protein appears as one record, without DNA. The repertoire table contains approximately 400,000 distinct CDR3 sequences. The CDR3 sequence is 16 residues long. Germline V gene sequence: CDR1 DFQATT, CDR2 SNEGSKA (reference sequence). Material: blood. The V gene is TRBV20-1, the J gene TRBJ2-1; TCRdb outputs TRBD2, but without DNA this stays unchecked. The TCR was taken from a human donor with ulcerative colitis or Crohn's disease, or a healthy co-twin of an affected twin (not recorded which). The CDR3 loop reads CSARDIQLAGGPEQFF.